A single sample gave rise to the 31 T cell receptor beta chains below, sequenced in a study of control samples from healthy donors and cancer patients. Assay: immunoSEQ multiplex PCR; the TCRdb copy retains only in-frame clones and omits some. The sample lists about 140,000 clones, roughly 94% occurring once. Sample: blood. The receptors were gathered from a man aged 35-49 years in good health.

The V and J genes are TRBV6-4 and TRBJ2-7, with D possibly being TRBD2 (7 bases). The length of the CDR3 is 15 residues. Germline CDR1 MRHNA, CDR2 SNTAGT. V was shortened by 8 bases and J by 4 bases, with 21 bases between the two germline ends. CDR3 amino acids: CASGGAPGVGYEQYF. Here the CDR3 DNA reads TGTGCCAGCGGGGGGGCCCCGGGTGTAGGTTACGAGCAGTACTTC.

The rearrangement uses TRBV7-2 and TRBJ2-5, with D perhaps TRBD2 (7 bases). The CDR3 contains 16 residues. The V end lost 1 base, the J end lost 3 bases, and 15 bases lay between the germline ends. CDR1 and CDR2 from the germline V gene are SGHTA and FQGNSA. CDR3 sequence: CASSLVGGTIKETQYF. The CDR3 DNA sequence: TGTGCCAGCAGCTTAGTGGGGGGGACAATAAAAGAGACCCAGTACTTC.

V and J are TRBV6-6 and TRBJ1-4; TRBD1 aligns across 8 bases. The V gene's germline CDR1 is MNHNY and CDR2 SVGAGI (reference sequence). J was trimmed by 6 bases and V by 10 bases; bases with no gene match: 7. The CDR3 length is 13 residues. The CDR3 reads CATRGQGDEKLFF. The CDR3 DNA reads as TGTGCCACTCGAGGACAGGGAGATGAAAAACTGTTTTTT.

The J gene is TRBJ2-7, the V gene TRBV5-1, with 10 bases aligning to TRBD1. CDR3 length: 14 amino acids. Germline values: CDR1 SGHRS, CDR2 YFSETQ. V gave up 5 bases and J gave up 5 bases; unmatched junction bases: 7. Here the CDR3 DNA reads TGCGCCAGCAGGAATCCGGGACAGGGGAACGAGCAGTACTTC. Its translation is CASRNPGQGNEQYF.

The rearrangement joins TRBV5-6 to TRBJ1-5; TRBD1 agrees at 7 bases. Per the germline V gene, CDR1 is SGHDT and CDR2 is YYEEEE. Trimming took 0 bases from V and 4 from J; bases not matched to a gene: 7. This CDR3 has 16 residues. CDR3 protein: CASSLAAWGQNQPQHF. The CDR3, as DNA: TGTGCCAGCAGCTTGGCCGCTTGGGGACAGAATCAGCCCCAGCATTTT. Combining the CDR3 with reference TRBV5-6 and TRBJ1-5 gives the whole variable domain DAGVTQSPTHLIKTRGQQVTLRCSPKSGHDTVSWYQQALGQGPQFIFQYYEEEERQRGNFPDRFSGHQFPNYSSELNVNALLLGDSALYLCASSLAAWGQNQPQHFGDGTRLSIL.

This sequence joins TRBV12-3 or TRBV12-4 and TRBJ1-1; D is undetermined. V was cut by 3 bases and J by 4 bases, with 9 bases left in between. The CDR3 is 13 residues long. DNA for the CDR3: TGTGCCAGCAGTTTGGGTGGTTCCACTGAAGCTTTCTTT. Its protein is CASSLGGSTEAFF.

Only one count was recorded for this clone. This chain uses TRBV19 with TRBJ2-3; 8 bases map to TRBD2. Germline V gene sequence: CDR1 LNHDA, CDR2 SQIVND (reference sequence). V shed 3 bases, J shed 0 bases, and the junction held 11 bases outside the gene matches. The CDR3 sequence is 18 residues long. CDR3 sequence: CASSIVRREDASTDTQYF. The CDR3 nucleotides read TGTGCCAGTAGTATTGTAAGGCGGGAGGACGCTAGCACAGATACGCAGTATTTT.

The V and J genes are TRBV4-1 and TRBJ1-4; TRBD1 matches 9 bases. Germline assignment: CDR1 MGHRA and CDR2 YSYEKL. The CDR3 is 15 amino acids. The V gene end was trimmed by 2 bases and the J gene end by 7 bases; junction bases not matched to a gene: 5. The CDR3 bases are TGCGCCAGCAGCCAACCCGGACAGGGGATTGAAAAACTGTTTTTT. Amino acids: CASSQPGQGIEKLFF.

V and J are TRBV10-3 and TRBJ2-3, with a tentative D call TRBD2 (6 bases). The length of the CDR3 is 17 residues. Trimming stripped 8 bases from V and 0 bases from J, with 21 bases between. Germline values: CDR1 ENHRY, CDR2 SYGVKD. Here the CDR3 reads CAIRGMGLKSSTDTQYF. The CDR3 nucleotides are TGTGCCATCCGGGGGATGGGCCTTAAATCTAGCACAGATACGCAGTATTTT.

Here the CDR3 reads CASSPQGQVNYGYTF. The CDR3 region has the DNA TGTGCCAGCTCACCACAGGGACAGGTCAACTATGGCTACACCTTC. This chain uses TRBV18 with TRBJ1-2; 8 bases agree with TRBD1. The CDR3 length is 15 residues. Germline-derived CDR1 and CDR2 are KGHSH and LQKENI. V shed 1 base, J shed 2 bases, and the junction held 3 bases outside the gene matches.

The CDR3 coding sequence is TGTGCCAGCAGTGAATACGGGTTGAACTACGAGCAGTACTTC. Translating gives CASSEYGLNYEQYF. J is TRBJ2-7 and V is TRBV6-1; D is uncertain. Trimming pared 2 bases from V and 3 bases from J, leaving 11 bases between. Germline CDR1 and CDR2: MNHNS and SASEGT. There are 14 residues in the CDR3.

Worth noting for this clone: Other nucleotide sequences from this sample produce the same CDR3. The rearrangement joins TRBV30 to TRBJ1-3; 7 nucleotides align to TRBD1. Trimming at V came to 3 bases and at J to 0 bases, leaving 5 bases not matched to a gene. In germline, CDR1 is GTSNPN, CDR2 SVGIG (reference sequence). The CDR3 has 15 residues. Written as DNA, the CDR3 is TGTGCCTGGAGCCGGGACAGTGGCTCTGGAAACACCATATATTTT. As protein: CAWSRDSGSGNTIYF.

This clone occurred once. CDR3 amino acids: CASSPKGQYEQYF. CDR3 nucleotides: TGTGCCAGCAGCCCCAAGGGACAGTACGAGCAGTACTTC. This rearrangement joins TRBV13 to TRBJ2-7; 7 positions match TRBD1. The V and J ends lost 5 bases and 4 bases, in that order; junction bases with no gene match: 5. The V gene's germline CDR1 is PRHDT and CDR2 FYEKMQ (reference sequence). The CDR3 spans 13 residues.

This clone came up once. The V and J genes are TRBV5-6 and TRBJ2-1; 7 bases agree with TRBD1. This CDR3 spans 14 amino acids. From germline, CDR1 is SGHDT and CDR2 YYEEEE. Unmatched junction bases numbered 8, after V lost 4 bases and J lost 7 bases. The CDR3 loop reads CASSTPGTANEQFF. CDR3 DNA: TGTGCCAGCAGCACACCCGGGACAGCTAATGAGCAGTTCTTC.

The chain combines TRBV15 with TRBJ2-7; no clear D gene. Germline CDR1 is LNHNV and CDR2 is YYDKDF (reference sequence). The germline V and J ends were trimmed by 0 bases and 1 base, with 16 bases remaining between them. The CDR3 is made up of 17 amino acids. The CDR3 reads CATSRDRAPFKSYEQYF. In nucleotides, the CDR3 is TGTGCCACCAGCAGAGATCGGGCTCCGTTCAAATCCTACGAGCAGTACTTC.

This clone was seen a handful of times. The chain uses TRBV6-1 and TRBJ1-1; 8 bases match TRBD1. Trimming took 4 bases from V and 4 from J; bases not matched to a gene: 11. CDR3 length: 16 amino acids. Germline V CDR1 and CDR2: MNHNS, SASEGT. For the CDR3, the DNA is TGTGCCAGCAGTGCTCAGACAGGGGTGATGGCCACTGAAGCTTTCTTT. Its translation: CASSAQTGVMATEAFF.

The V gene is TRBV5-1, the J gene TRBJ2-3; 7 bases align to TRBD2. Trimming at V came to 6 bases and at J to 2 bases, leaving 21 bases not matched to a gene. There are 19 residues in the CDR3. CDR1 and CDR2 from the germline V gene are SGHRS and YFSETQ. CDR3 sequence reads: CASKVGLAENRRATDTQYF. The CDR3 DNA is TGCGCCAGCAAAGTAGGGCTAGCGGAAAACAGGAGGGCCACAGATACGCAGTATTTT. Together with reference TRBV5-1 and TRBJ2-3, the CDR3 gives the full variable domain: KAGVTQTPRYLIKTRGQQVTLSCSPISGHRSVSWYQQTPGQGLQFLFEYFSETQRNKGNFPGRFSGRQFSNSRSEMNVSTLELGDSALYLCASKVGLAENRRATDTQYFGPGTRLTVL.

V and J are TRBV5-6 and TRBJ1-6; possible D gene TRBD1, 5 bases. This CDR3 has 14 amino acids. The germline V and J ends were trimmed by 0 bases and 10 bases, with 11 bases remaining between them. CDR1 and CDR2 from the germline V gene are SGHDT and YYEEEE. Written as DNA, the CDR3 is TGTGCCAGCAGCTTGGTTAGGGGTAACTCACCCCTCCACTTT. Its protein is CASSLVRGNSPLHF.

The chain employs TRBV13 and TRBJ2-7; no clear D. V lost 0 bases to trimming and J lost 0 bases, with 6 bases between them. Per the germline V gene, CDR1 is PRHDT and CDR2 is FYEKMQ (reference sequence). The CDR3 length is 14 residues. CDR3 amino acids: CASSLGANSYEQYF. The CDR3 nucleotides are TGTGCCAGCAGCTTAGGTGCCAACTCCTACGAGCAGTACTTC.

The chain employs TRBV6-5 and TRBJ1-4, with D unclear. Trimming left V 4 bases short and J 4 bases short, with 1 base between. This CDR3 region has 11 residues. Per the germline V gene, CDR1 is MNHEY and CDR2 is SVGAGI. The CDR3 here is CASSFNEKLFF. CDR3 sequence (DNA): TGTGCCAGCAGTTTTAATGAAAAACTGTTTTTT.

This chain uses TRBV3-1 (or the pseudogene TRBV3-2) with TRBJ2-3, with a weak D call TRBD2 (5 bases). Per the germline V gene, CDR1 is LGHDT and CDR2 is YNNKEL (reference sequence). The CDR3 is made up of 18 amino acids. Trimming removed 0 bases from V and 3 bases from J, with 19 bases in between. The CDR3 nucleotides are TGTGCCAGCAGCCAAGATCTTTTGCGGCGGGCTTTAACAGATACGCAGTATTTT. Its translation: CASSQDLLRRALTDTQYF.

The CDR3 region has the DNA TGTGCCAGCAGCCCCCGCACAGATACGCAGTATTTT. Encoded protein: CASSPRTDTQYF. V is TRBV9 and J is TRBJ2-3; D remains ambiguous. Germline V CDR1 and CDR2: SGDLS, YYNGEE. V shed 4 bases and J shed 1 base, with 4 bases lying between them. The CDR3 consists of 12 residues.

This chain uses TRBV7-9 with TRBJ1-2, with 8 bases identical to TRBD1. Germline V gene data show CDR1 as SEHNR and CDR2 as FQNEAQ (reference sequence). V was clipped by 5 bases and J by 5 bases; unmatched bases: 10. The CDR3 spans 15 residues. The CDR3 sequence: CASSRPQGAEYGYTF. DNA for the CDR3: TGTGCCAGCAGCCGTCCCCAGGGGGCAGAGTATGGCTACACCTTC.

This clone was observed once. The chain couples TRBV27 to TRBJ1-1, with 7 positions matching TRBD1. This CDR3 has 13 amino acids. V shed 4 bases, J shed 7 bases, and the junction held 6 bases outside the gene matches. The germline V gene has CDR1 MNHEY and CDR2 SMNVEV (reference sequence). CDR3: CASSSPWDSEAFF. For the CDR3, the DNA is TGTGCCAGCAGTTCACCATGGGACAGTGAAGCTTTCTTT.

This clone appeared a few times. The chain joins TRBV5-6 to TRBJ2-7; D remains ambiguous. V dropped 1 base and J dropped 3 bases, with 2 bases sitting between them. Germline V gene sequence: CDR1 SGHDT, CDR2 YYEEEE. This CDR3 is 11 amino acids long. The CDR3 reads CASSLYYEQYF. Written as DNA, the CDR3 is TGTGCCAGCAGCTTGTACTACGAGCAGTACTTC.

This clone is medium-sized within its sample. The V gene is TRBV6-4, the J gene TRBJ2-1; a weak D match, TRBD1 (6 bases). The CDR3 totals 13 residues. Trimming removed 2 bases from V and 5 bases from J, with 7 bases in between. The germline V gene encodes CDR1 MRHNA and CDR2 SNTAGT. The chain's CDR3 is CASSDGTNNEQFF. CDR3 DNA: TGTGCCAGCAGTGACGGGACAAACAATGAGCAGTTCTTC.

V usage is TRBV18 and J usage is TRBJ1-1, with a weak D call TRBD1 (5 bases). CDR3 length: 14 amino acids. The V end lost 2 bases, the J end lost 5 bases, and 12 bases lay between the germline ends. Germline V gene lookup returns CDR1 KGHSH and CDR2 LQKENI. The CDR3 protein is CASSPNGARTEAFF. For the CDR3, the DNA is TGTGCCAGCTCACCAAACGGGGCCCGGACTGAAGCTTTCTTT.

This rearrangement joins TRBV10-1 to TRBJ1-1, with D possibly being TRBD1 (5 bases). The germline V and J ends were trimmed by 3 bases and 3 bases, with 8 bases remaining between them. CDR3 length equals 13 residues. From germline, CDR1 is WNHNN and CDR2 SYGVQD (reference sequence). The CDR3 spells CASSENRYTEAFF. The CDR3 bases are TGCGCCAGCAGTGAAAACAGGTACACTGAAGCTTTCTTT.

The CDR3 nucleotides read TGTGCCAGCAGTCAACAATTCATGGCCTATAGCAATCAGCCCCAGCATTTT. The encoded protein is CASSQQFMAYSNQPQHF. The chain combines TRBV6-2 or TRBV6-3 with TRBJ1-5; no clear D gene. Germline CDR1 is MNHEY and CDR2 is SVGEGT. This CDR3 has 17 residues. The V end lost 5 bases, the J end lost 0 bases, and 17 bases lay between the germline ends.

The chain uses TRBV6-2 or TRBV6-3 and TRBJ2-1; TRBD2 aligns across 10 bases. This CDR3 comprises 18 residues. CDR1 and CDR2 (germline): MNHEY, SVGEGT. Losses at the gene ends were 2 bases for V and 5 bases for J; bases not matched to a gene: 12. CDR3 protein: CASSYMVPASGGHNEQFF. The CDR3 bases are TGTGCCAGCAGTTACATGGTCCCGGCTAGCGGGGGTCACAATGAGCAGTTCTTC.

This sequence joins TRBV14 and TRBJ1-1; D not certain. The CDR3 runs to 16 residues. The ends were cut back, 0 bases at V and 1 base at J, with 12 bases in the middle. Germline V gene sequence: CDR1 SGHDN, CDR2 FVKESK. CDR3 sequence: CASSQDQLIGNTEAFF. The CDR3 DNA is TGTGCCAGCAGCCAAGATCAATTAATAGGGAACACTGAAGCTTTCTTT.